Listed here are 5 T cell receptor beta chains from one sample, sequenced in a study of blood T cells in healthy people across ages. For the second PCR, which ran for about 7 to 11 cycles, a sample-barcoded 5' primer and a J-beta primer mix were used. One entry per CDR3 protein, called by TCRdb with MiXCR from the 5' RACE reads. The repertoire holds over 700,000 distinct CDR3 sequences, with roughly 25% as singletons. This sample also appeared in a second study, on T cells of mothers and their children.

Input material: blood. The receptors come from a boy aged 5-17 years in good health.

The rearrangement uses TRBV20-1 and TRBJ1-5; D ambiguous. Germline CDR1 is DFQATT and CDR2 is SNEGSKA (reference sequence). CDR3 length equals 13 residues. With 5 bases removed from V and 4 bases from J, the gap between germline ends came to 12 bases. The CDR3 DNA is TGCAGTGCTGCAGGTCAGGCGAATCAGCCCCAGCATTTT. Its protein product is CSAAGQANQPQHF.

The J gene is TRBJ2-1, the V gene TRBV4-1; TRBD2 agrees at 15 bases. V lost 4 bases to trimming and J lost 0 bases; unmatched junction nucleotides: 4. Germline assignment: CDR1 MGHRA and CDR2 YSYEKL. The CDR3 consists of 18 residues. The CDR3: CASSRWTSGRASYNEQFF. The DNA for the CDR3 is TGCGCCAGCAGCCGGTGGACTAGCGGGAGGGCCTCCTACAATGAGCAGTTCTTC.

CDR3 sequence: CSARDFQVLTGEQYF. The CDR3 DNA follows: TGCAGTGCTAGAGATTTTCAGGTCCTTACGGGGGAGCAGTACTTC. The V call is TRBV20-1, the J call TRBJ2-7; possible D gene TRBD2, 5 bases. Trimming took 0 bases from V and 7 from J, leaving 19 bases between them. The CDR3 is made up of 15 amino acids. Germline CDR1 is DFQATT and CDR2 is SNEGSKA (reference sequence).

The chain is built from TRBV6-1 and TRBJ1-3; D is possibly TRBD1 (6 bases). V was cut by 6 bases and J by 8 bases, with 23 bases left in between. This CDR3 comprises 16 residues. Per the germline V gene, CDR1 is MNHNS and CDR2 is SASEGT. CDR3 nucleotides: TGTGCCAGCAGCCCCTCAAACAGGGCGTTCGGAGACACCATATATTTT. Translated: CASSPSNRAFGDTIYF.

The chain uses TRBV12-3 or TRBV12-4 and TRBJ2-5; 10 bases align to TRBD2. The J call is uncertain, as TRBJ2-1 better fits the DNA end. This CDR3 comprises 18 residues. Here the CDR3 DNA reads TGTGCCAGCAGTTTAGAGGGGTCAACTAGCGGGATTCTTAATGAGCAGTTCTTC. Its protein is CASSLEGSTSGILNEQFF.